The 10 T cell receptor beta chains below all came from one sample that was sequenced in a study of blood T cell repertoires in COVID-19. Here immunoSEQ multiplex PCR was the method, and the copy in TCRdb shows in-frame clones only, minus some. The table shows about 330,000 clones, with roughly nine tenths occurring only once. Sequencing was performed on peripheral blood. The source of these receptors is a man aged 18 to 30 who had recovered from COVID-19.

This chain links TRBV4-1 with TRBJ1-1, with D possibly being TRBD1 (6 bases). The CDR3 runs to 16 residues. Trimming pared 4 bases from V and 2 bases from J, leaving 17 bases between. Germline V gene data show CDR1 as MGHRA and CDR2 as YSYEKL. The CDR3: CASSLQLPGVNTEAFF. CDR3 sequence (DNA): TGCGCCAGCAGCCTCCAACTTCCAGGGGTAAACACTGAAGCTTTCTTT.

The rearrangement uses TRBV19 and TRBJ2-2; 8 bases map to TRBD1. The CDR3 covers 14 residues. Germline values: CDR1 LNHDA, CDR2 SQIVND (reference sequence). Trimming took 4 bases from V and 3 from J; bases not matched to a gene: 1. The CDR3 protein is CASSTGGDTGELFF. Written as DNA, the CDR3 is TGTGCCAGTAGTACAGGGGGCGACACCGGGGAGCTGTTTTTT.

The gene calls are TRBV4-2 and TRBJ1-3; no reliable D call. The CDR3 runs 18 residues. CDR1 is LGHNA, CDR2 YNFKEQ, per germline. V lost 1 base and J lost 0, with 16 bases in between. The CDR3 here is CASSQAIPLASSGNTIYF. CDR3 DNA: TGTGCCAGCAGCCAAGCGATCCCTCTGGCCAGCTCTGGAAACACCATATATTTT.

V and J are TRBV13 and TRBJ2-1; D gene unclear. The CDR3 covers 14 residues. The germline CDR1 and CDR2 sequences are PRHDT and FYEKMQ (reference sequence). Trimming removed 2 bases at V and 4 bases at J, with 9 bases between. The CDR3 spells CASSLYTHYNEQFF. As DNA, the CDR3 is TGTGCCAGCAGCTTATACACCCATTACAATGAGCAGTTCTTC. The full variable domain, in which reference TRBV13 and TRBJ2-1 provide the parts outside the CDR3, is AAGVIQSPRHLIKEKRETATLKCYPIPRHDTVYWYQQGPGQDPQFLISFYEKMQSDKGSIPDRFSAQQFSDYHSELNMSSLELGDSALYFCASSLYTHYNEQFFGPGTRLTVL.

V is TRBV10-3 and J is TRBJ1-1; D gene ambiguous. Deletions cut 4 bases from V and 1 base from J, with 13 bases between. CDR1 and CDR2 from the germline V gene are ENHRY and SYGVKD. CDR3 size: 15 residues. The CDR3 sequence: CAISVMNSPNTEAFF. The CDR3, as DNA: TGTGCCATCAGTGTTATGAACAGCCCGAACACTGAAGCTTTCTTT.

In this sample, this clone turned up once. V is TRBV6-6 and J is TRBJ2-1; 7 nucleotides align to TRBD2. V was clipped by 4 bases and J by 8 bases; unmatched bases: 5. The CDR3 covers 13 residues. CDR1 MNHNY and CDR2 SVGAGI come from the germline V gene (reference sequence). CDR3 in amino acids: CASSWEGLDEQFF. CDR3 sequence (DNA): TGTGCCAGCAGTTGGGAGGGGTTGGATGAGCAGTTCTTC.

The chain couples TRBV10-3 to TRBJ2-1; D remains ambiguous. The CDR3 consists of 13 residues. Germline CDR1 and CDR2: ENHRY and SYGVKD. V dropped 1 base and J dropped 5 bases, with 6 bases sitting between them. CDR3 coding DNA: TGTGCCATCAGTGAGTTCCCCGACAATGAGCAGTTCTTC. Translation gives CAISEFPDNEQFF.

The chain is built from TRBV7-9 and TRBJ2-1; 7 bases align to TRBD1. The CDR3 totals 16 residues. Germline V gene lookup returns CDR1 SEHNR and CDR2 FQNEAQ (reference sequence). The V and J ends lost 0 bases and 0 bases, in that order; junction bases with no gene match: 2. This chain's CDR3 is CASSLAGDSSYNEQFF. The DNA of the CDR3 is TGTGCCAGCAGCTTAGCGGGGGACAGCTCCTACAATGAGCAGTTCTTC. The full variable domain, rest sourced from reference TRBV7-9 and TRBJ2-1, is DTGVSQNPRHKITKRGQNVTFRCDPISEHNRLYWYRQTLGQGPEFLTYFQNEAQLEKSRLLSDRFSAERPKGSFSTLEIQRTEQGDSAMYLCASSLAGDSSYNEQFFGPGTRLTVL.

This chain links TRBV30 with TRBJ1-4, with TRBD1 as a possible D gene (6 bases). Looked up from germline, CDR1 is GTSNPN and CDR2 is SVGIG (reference sequence). The germline V and J ends were trimmed by 4 bases and 5 bases, with 14 bases remaining between them. The CDR3 is 14 residues long. DNA for the CDR3: TGTGCCTGGACGAATGACAGGTTAAATGAAAAACTGTTTTTT. Protein product: CAWTNDRLNEKLFF.

J is TRBJ2-5 and V is TRBV27; TRBD2 matches 8 bases. The CDR3 contains 13 residues. The V and J ends lost 4 bases and 5 bases, in that order; junction bases with no gene match: 3. CDR1 and CDR2 from the germline V gene are MNHEY and SMNVEV (reference sequence). CDR3 protein: CASSYGGGETQYF. Here the CDR3 DNA reads TGTGCCAGCAGTTATGGCGGGGGGGAGACCCAGTACTTC.